One and the same sample provided the 24 T cell receptor beta chains below, sequenced in a study of OX40 agonist ivuxolimab in advanced cancers. The assay was immunoSEQ multiplex PCR, and TCRdb's table has in-frame clones only and misses some. In the table there are 77,000 or so clones, about nine tenths of which are singletons. This sample comprised CD4+ or CD8+ T cells sorted from blood, obtained in a trial of the OX40 agonist ivuxolimab. The receptors were sampled from an adult with an advanced solid tumor such as melanoma, head and neck, liver or kidney cancer.

This rearrangement joins TRBV9 to TRBJ1-2; D possibly corresponds to TRBD1 (5 bases). This CDR3 spans 14 amino acids. V was shortened by 3 bases and J by 8 bases, with 17 bases between the two germline ends. The germline V gene encodes CDR1 SGDLS and CDR2 YYNGEE. The CDR3 nucleotides read TGTGCCAGCAGCGGGTGGGGACTCGGGTTGGGCTACACCTTC. Protein product: CASSGWGLGLGYTF.

This clone was counted a few times. The V gene is TRBV10-3, the J gene TRBJ1-5; the match to TRBD1 covers 9 bases. From germline, CDR1 is ENHRY and CDR2 SYGVKD. V dropped 10 bases and J dropped 7; count of bases not matched to a gene: 8. The CDR3 has 13 residues. The CDR3 DNA follows: TGTGCCACGGGGACAGGGAGAGAACAGCCCCAGCATTTT. This sequence encodes CATGTGREQPQHF.

The rearrangement uses TRBV5-1 and TRBJ2-1; 7 nucleotides agree with TRBD2. V was clipped by 0 bases and J by 9 bases; unmatched bases: 9. This CDR3 spans 15 amino acids. From germline, CDR1 is SGHRS and CDR2 YFSETQ. Here the CDR3 reads CASSLALAADGEQFF. DNA for the CDR3: TGCGCCAGCAGCTTGGCTCTAGCGGCGGACGGTGAGCAGTTCTTC.

This chain joins TRBV7-9 and TRBJ2-2, with 10 bases lining up with TRBD1. Germline V gene sequence: CDR1 SEHNR, CDR2 FQNEAQ (reference sequence). Trimming at V came to 5 bases and at J to 7 bases, leaving 7 bases not matched to a gene. The CDR3 contains 15 residues. In DNA, the CDR3 is TGTGCCAGCAGCCCACCGACAGGGGGCGGCGGGGAGCTGTTTTTT. The encoded protein is CASSPPTGGGGELFF.

The rearrangement links TRBV28 to TRBJ2-7; weak D call: TRBD1 (6 bases). The CDR3 loop spans 12 amino acids. V was shortened by 6 bases and J by 6 bases, with 12 bases between the two germline ends. Germline loops: CDR1 MDHEN, CDR2 SYDVKM. The CDR3 spells CASSSPGVEQYF. CDR3 sequence (DNA): TGTGCCAGCAGCTCGCCAGGGGTCGAGCAGTACTTC.

The chain is built from TRBV6-1 and TRBJ2-1; 9 bases map to TRBD1. J gave up 7 bases and V 2 bases, and 12 bases lay outside the gene matches. CDR3 size: 17 residues. Germline lookup yields CDR1 MNHNS and CDR2 SASEGT. The CDR3 bases are TGTGCCAGCAGTGAAAGGGCTGCTGGACAGGGGTATAATGAGCAGTTCTTC. As protein: CASSERAAGQGYNEQFF.

The chain carries TRBV7-9 and TRBJ1-1, with 8 positions matching TRBD1. Per the germline V gene, CDR1 is SEHNR and CDR2 is FQNEAQ (reference sequence). This CDR3 has 13 residues. The trim removed 1 base at V and 10 bases at J, leaving 5 bases unmatched. This CDR3 reads CASSLEWTGLAFF. The CDR3 DNA reads TGTGCCAGCAGCTTAGAGTGGACAGGGTTAGCTTTCTTT.

The J gene is TRBJ1-1, the V gene TRBV18; D is unclear. This CDR3 has 13 residues. Trimming cost V 0 bases and J 3 bases, with 5 bases left between them. The germline CDR1 and CDR2 sequences are KGHSH and LQKENI. The CDR3 sequence: CASSPPGDTEAFF. The DNA of the CDR3 is TGTGCCAGCTCACCACCAGGCGACACTGAAGCTTTCTTT.

This clone was recorded only once. The V call is TRBV2, the J call TRBJ2-1, with a weak D call TRBD2 (5 bases). Germline CDR1 reads SNHLY; CDR2 reads FYNNEI. This CDR3 has 14 residues. Trimming stripped 8 bases from V and 0 bases from J, with 11 bases between. The CDR3 bases are TGTGCCAGCGGACTTGAGGGCTCCTACAATGAGCAGTTCTTC. Translating gives CASGLEGSYNEQFF.

The chain recombines TRBV6-4 with TRBJ2-3, with D tentatively TRBD2 (6 bases). V lost 2 bases and J 4 bases, leaving 7 bases between the germline ends. Germline values: CDR1 MRHNA, CDR2 SNTAGT. CDR3 length: 13 residues. The CDR3 nucleotides are TGTGCCAGCAGTGACGGACTATCAGATACGCAGTATTTT. Translation gives CASSDGLSDTQYF.

V usage is TRBV30 and J usage is TRBJ2-3; the D is unclear. The germline CDR1 and CDR2 sequences are GTSNPN and SVGIG (reference sequence). V lost 0 bases and J lost 1, with 8 bases in between. This CDR3 spans 14 amino acids. CDR3 residues: CAWSVKGGTDTQYF. The CDR3 DNA is TGTGCCTGGAGTGTTAAAGGAGGCACAGATACGCAGTATTTT.

This clone has just one count. The CDR3 protein is CASSHPTGLVGVGSNQPQHF. CDR3 bases: TGCGCCAGCAGCCACCCGACGGGGTTGGTGGGGGTGGGGAGCAATCAGCCCCAGCATTTT. This sequence joins TRBV4-1 and TRBJ1-5; tentatively, D is TRBD1 (5 bases). CDR3 length: 20 amino acids. Trimming shortened V by 3 bases and J by 1 base, and 25 bases separated the two germline ends. Looked up from germline, CDR1 is MGHRA and CDR2 is YSYEKL.

This sequence joins TRBV21-1 and TRBJ1-2. TRBV21-1 is flagged as a pseudogene. CDR3 length: 11 amino acids. CDR3 bases: TGTGCCAGCAGCAGTGAGGGTGGCTACACCTTC. As protein: CASSSEGGYTF.

CDR3 residues: CASIPGQGVDTQYF. The CDR3 DNA sequence: TGTGCCAGCATCCCGGGACAGGGGGTAGATACGCAGTATTTT. This rearrangement joins TRBV2 to TRBJ2-3; 11 positions match TRBD1. The CDR3 is made up of 14 amino acids. Germline V gene sequence: CDR1 SNHLY, CDR2 FYNNEI. V trimming: 7 bases; J trimming: 5 bases; junction bases outside the gene matches: 5. Using reference TRBV2 and TRBJ2-3 for the parts outside the CDR3, the full variable domain is EPEVTQTPSHQVTQMGQEVILRCVPISNHLYFYWYRQILGQKVEFLVSFYNNEISEKSEIFDDQFSVERPDGSNFTLKIRSTKLEDSAMYFCASIPGQGVDTQYFGPGTRLTVL.

This clone was seen only once. This chain connects TRBV20-1 to TRBJ2-1, with D perhaps assigned TRBD1 or TRBD2 (6 bases each). Germline assignment: CDR1 DFQATT and CDR2 SNEGSKA (reference sequence). CDR3 length: 11 amino acids. Trimming pared 6 bases from V and 9 bases from J, leaving 12 bases between. As DNA, the CDR3 is TGCAGTGCACGGGGGCCTGGTGAGCAGTTCTTC. Translation: CSARGPGEQFF.

The chain combines TRBV7-7 with TRBJ2-1; 9 nucleotides agree with TRBD2. CDR3 length: 14 amino acids. CDR1 is SSHAT, CDR2 FNYEAQ, per germline (reference sequence). The junction had 4 bases not matched to a gene; V was cut back by 5 bases and J by 5 bases. Here the CDR3 reads CASSTSGGNNEQFF. The CDR3 region has the DNA TGTGCCAGCAGCACAAGCGGGGGGAACAATGAGCAGTTCTTC.

The chain recombines TRBV5-1 with TRBJ2-1; 8 bases fit TRBD2. There are 14 residues in the CDR3. Germline V lookup: CDR1 SGHRS, CDR2 YFSETQ. The V gene end was trimmed by 4 bases and the J gene end by 10 bases; junction bases not matched to a gene: 10. The CDR3 DNA reads as TGCGCCAGCAGCGAAGCGGGGGCCTTCGGGGAGCAGTTCTTC. This sequence encodes CASSEAGAFGEQFF.

This clone came up once. Written as DNA, the CDR3 is TGCGCCAGCAGCCCGGGACCGTCAAACACTGAAGCTTTCTTT. Its protein is CASSPGPSNTEAFF. V is TRBV5-1 and J is TRBJ1-1; D perhaps matches TRBD1 (5 bases). Germline-derived CDR1 and CDR2 are SGHRS and YFSETQ. The CDR3 totals 14 residues. Trimming stripped 4 bases from V and 2 bases from J, with 12 bases between.

This chain connects TRBV28 to TRBJ1-2, with D perhaps TRBD1 (6 bases). This CDR3 is built from 15 residues. Between the trimmed V and J ends, which lost 6 bases and 3 bases, there was a span of 17 bases. In germline, CDR1 is MDHEN, CDR2 SYDVKM. As DNA, the CDR3 is TGTGCCAGCAGCCGCCCCCCCGGGACACACTATGGCTACACCTTC. Its protein is CASSRPPGTHYGYTF.

This clone was detected only once. The CDR3 bases are TGTGCCAGCAGTTCACAGGGGACGAACACTGAAGCTTTCTTT. This translates into CASSSQGTNTEAFF. The chain carries TRBV7-2 and TRBJ1-1; TRBD1 aligns across 7 bases. The V gene end was trimmed by 6 bases and the J gene end by 1 base; junction bases not matched to a gene: 5. The CDR3 consists of 14 residues. Germline loops: CDR1 SGHTA, CDR2 FQGNSA.

This clone was seen once. The chain links TRBV7-2 to TRBJ2-5, with D perhaps given as TRBD1 or TRBD2 (5 bases each). The CDR3 is 11 amino acids. Germline V gene sequence: CDR1 SGHTA, CDR2 FQGNSA. Between the trimmed V and J ends, which lost 5 bases and 11 bases, there was a span of 12 bases. For the CDR3, the DNA is TGTGCCAGCAGCCAGTGGGGACCGCAGTACTTC. Translating gives CASSQWGPQYF.

The chain combines TRBV9 with TRBJ1-4, with D possibly TRBD1 on 6 matching bases. Germline CDR1 SGDLS, CDR2 YYNGEE. This CDR3 has 15 amino acids. V was shortened by 4 bases and J by 0 bases, with 10 bases between the two germline ends. CDR3 in amino acids: CASSPRTATNEKLFF. In DNA form, the CDR3 reads TGTGCCAGCAGCCCTCGGACAGCAACTAATGAAAAACTGTTTTTT.

The V and J genes are TRBV19 and TRBJ1-1; D gene unclear. This CDR3 comprises 14 residues. The V end was cut by 5 bases, the J end by 4 bases, with 14 bases between. CDR1 is LNHDA and CDR2 is SQIVND in the germline V gene (reference sequence). CDR3 sequence: CASSPGVWGTEAFF. CDR3 bases: TGTGCCAGTAGTCCCGGGGTTTGGGGCACTGAAGCTTTCTTT.

This clone was found once. The chain joins TRBV9 to TRBJ2-3; 7 bases map to TRBD1. This CDR3 spans 18 amino acids. Germline loops: CDR1 SGDLS, CDR2 YYNGEE. Trimming took 0 bases from V and 0 from J; bases not matched to a gene: 10. CDR3 sequence: CASSVDIGGMLSTDTQYF. The CDR3 DNA sequence: TGTGCCAGCAGCGTAGATATAGGGGGCATGTTGAGCACAGATACGCAGTATTTT.